In this sample, the clone carrying this TCR beta chain turned up a few times. What it binds is unknown. Each CDR3 protein gets one entry after TCRdb re-called the RT-PCR reads with MiXCR. The data contain about 800,000 distinct CDR3 sequences, approximately 21% of them singletons. The CDR3 is made up of 12 amino acids. The ends were cut back, 2 bases at V and 6 bases at J, with 8 bases in the middle. The entry originates in a study of response to subunit inactivated influenza vaccine. Whole-study results and caveats: It was suggested by the authors that few new T cells are recruited by each seasonal influenza vaccination.

This clonotype was sampled from a man in his fifties or sixties who received an inactivated influenza vaccine. Sequences were derived from PBMCs from blood, sampled less than 6 days after vaccination. The rearrangement links TRBV12-3 or TRBV12-4 to TRBJ2-7, with a tentative D call TRBD2 (5 bases). The CDR3 nucleotides read TGTGCCAGCAGTTTATGGAGGCTCGAGCAGTACTTC. Protein: CASSLWRLEQYF.